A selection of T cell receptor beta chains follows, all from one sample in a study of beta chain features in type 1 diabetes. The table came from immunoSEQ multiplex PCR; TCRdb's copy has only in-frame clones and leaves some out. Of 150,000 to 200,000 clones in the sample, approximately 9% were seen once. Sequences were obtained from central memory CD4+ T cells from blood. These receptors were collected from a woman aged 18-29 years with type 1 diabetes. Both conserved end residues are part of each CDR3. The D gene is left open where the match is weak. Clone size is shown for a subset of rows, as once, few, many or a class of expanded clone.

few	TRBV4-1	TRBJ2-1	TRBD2	TGCGCCAGCAGCCAAGCCGTGATGTTAGCGGGATTGAATGAGCAGTTCTTC	CASSQAVMLAGLNEQFF
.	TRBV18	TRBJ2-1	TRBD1	TGTGCCAGCTCCCGAGACAGGGGAGCAAACAATGAGCAGTTCTTC	CASSRDRGANNEQFF
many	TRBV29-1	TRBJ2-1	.	TGCAGCGTGAGAATGACAAACAACAATGAGCAGTTCTTC	CSVRMTNNNEQFF
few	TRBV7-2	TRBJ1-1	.	TGTGCCAGCAGCTCGCCGGGAACTGAAGCTTTCTTT	CASSSPGTEAFF
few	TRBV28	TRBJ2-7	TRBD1	TGTGCCAGCCTCCCCGGGACAGGGAACTACGAGCAGTACTTC	CASLPGTGNYEQYF
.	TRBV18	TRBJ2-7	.	TGTGCCAGCTCACCACGGACAGAATCCTACGAGCAGTACTTC	CASSPRTESYEQYF
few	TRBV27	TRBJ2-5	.	TGTGCCAGCAGTTTAAGGCCGCAGGGCAGAGAGACCCAGTACTTC	CASSLRPQGRETQYF
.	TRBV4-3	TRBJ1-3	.	TGCGCCAGCAGCCAGAGATCAGGGGCTACTGGAAACACCATATATTTT	CASSQRSGATGNTIYF
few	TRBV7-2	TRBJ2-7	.	TGTGCCAGCAGCTTAGCTGGCAGGATCTACGAGCAGTACTTC	CASSLAGRIYEQYF
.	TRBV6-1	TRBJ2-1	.	TGTGCCAGCAACCGAGCCTCCTACAATGAGCAGTTCTTC	CASNRASYNEQFF
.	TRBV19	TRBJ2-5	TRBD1	TGTGCCAGTACAGGAATGGGTCTCAGGGGGGAGACCCAGTACTTC	CASTGMGLRGETQYF
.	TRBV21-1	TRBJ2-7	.	TGTGCCAGCAGCATACTAGTCGGGGGGGCAGGAAGCTCCTACGAGCAGTACTTC	CASSILVGGAGSSYEQYF
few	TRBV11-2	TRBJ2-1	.	TGTGCCAGCAGCTTAGAGAGGCAGACGGGTGAGCAGTTCTTC	CASSLERQTGEQFF
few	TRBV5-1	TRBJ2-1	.	TGCGCCAGCAGCGTACCAGTGGAGAATGAGCAGTTCTTC	CASSVPVENEQFF
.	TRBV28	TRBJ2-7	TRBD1	TGTGCCAGCAGCCGGAACCCGGGACAGGCCTACGAGCAGTACTTC	CASSRNPGQAYEQYF
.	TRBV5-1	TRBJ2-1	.	TGCGCCAGCAGCCCTGGTAATACGGCCTACAATGAGCAGTTCTTC	CASSPGNTAYNEQFF
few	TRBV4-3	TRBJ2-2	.	TGCGCCAGCAGCCAAGCCTTTCTGGGGGCGTTCGGGGAGCTGTTTTTT	CASSQAFLGAFGELFF